These T cell receptor beta chains were read from a single sample in a study of blood T cell repertoires in COVID-19. The table came from immunoSEQ multiplex PCR; TCRdb's copy has only in-frame clones and leaves some out. The table records about 230,000 clones, 81% of them present only once. The specimen sequenced was peripheral blood. The receptors come from a woman of 80 years or more with acute or convalescent COVID-19. The CDR3 runs from the conserved cysteine through the conserved F or W. D genes are given only for firm matches. Rows give clone size only sometimes, using once, few, many, or a class for an expanded clone.

NA	TRBV25-1	TRBJ2-2	TRBD2	TGTGCCAGCAGTGAAGCTAGCGGGGCCGGGGAGCTGTTTTTT	CASSEASGAGELFF
NA	TRBV2	TRBJ2-2	TRBD2	TGTGCCAGCAGTGGAGCGGGGGGCACCGGGGAGCTGTTTTTT	CASSGAGGTGELFF
NA	TRBV7-9	TRBJ1-5	NA	TGTGCCAGCAGCAAGGAGGGGACTCAGCCCCAGCATTTT	CASSKEGTQPQHF
few	TRBV3-1/TRBV3-2	TRBJ2-7	TRBD2	TGTGCCAGCAGCCACGGGACTAGGTTGGGTTACGAGCAGTACTTC	CASSHGTRLGYEQYF
NA	TRBV5-5	TRBJ1-4	NA	TGTGCCAGCAGCTGGGAGCCAACTAATGAAAAACTGTTTTTT	CASSWEPTNEKLFF
NA	TRBV12-5	TRBJ2-3	NA	TGTGCTAGTGGTTTGGTACTTTATAATACGCAGTATTTT	CASGLVLYNTQYF
NA	TRBV7-2	TRBJ1-4	NA	TGTGCCAGCAGCGCCGGACAGTGGATTAATGAAAAACTGTTTTTT	CASSAGQWINEKLFF
few	TRBV11-2	TRBJ1-1	TRBD1	TGTGCCAGCAGCTTAGTCCCAGGGGGCAGGCACACTGAAGCTTTCTTT	CASSLVPGGRHTEAFF
NA	TRBV29-1	TRBJ2-7	TRBD2	TGCAGCGTTGAAGGACTAGCGGGGGGCCGCGAGCAGTACTTC	CSVEGLAGGREQYF
NA	TRBV5-4	TRBJ1-1	NA	TGTGCCAGCAGCTTTGCGGAAATGAACACTGAAGCTTTCTTT	CASSFAEMNTEAFF
NA	TRBV10-2	TRBJ1-5	TRBD1	TGCGCCAGCAGTGAACAGGGGCAGGGTCAGCCCCAGCATTTT	CASSEQGQGQPQHF
NA	TRBV6-6	TRBJ1-2	NA	TGTGCCAGCAGACTAGACTATGGCTACACCTTC	CASRLDYGYTF
NA	TRBV5-1	TRBJ2-1	TRBD2	TGCGCCAGCAGCTTACTAGCGGGAGGGCCTAAAGATGAGCAGTTCTTC	CASSLLAGGPKDEQFF
NA	TRBV5-4	TRBJ1-4	TRBD1	TGTGCCAGCAGCTTACAGGGGGCGATTGAAAAACTGTTTTTT	CASSLQGAIEKLFF
NA	TRBV12-3/TRBV12-4	TRBJ1-2	NA	TGTGCCAGCAGTTTGCGGGGCAGCGGAGGCTACACCTTC	CASSLRGSGGYTF
NA	TRBV7-2	TRBJ1-2	TRBD1	TGTGCCAGCAGCCCGGGACCAGGGGGCGGCTATGGCTACACCTTC	CASSPGPGGGYGYTF
NA	TRBV18	TRBJ1-6	TRBD1	TGTGCCAGCTCACCCCGGGGGGACAGGGGTGTATCACCCCTCCACTTT	CASSPRGDRGVSPLHF
few	TRBV29-1	TRBJ2-1	TRBD1	TGCAGCGGGCACAGGGGTTACAATGAGCAGTTCTTC	CSGHRGYNEQFF
NA	TRBV12-3/TRBV12-4	TRBJ2-3	NA	NA	CASSFGEGDTQYF
NA	TRBV5-1	TRBJ2-2	NA	TGCGCCAGCAGCCCGGTTGCAGCGGGTATAGGAGGCGGGGAGCTGTTTTTT	CASSPVAAGIGGGELFF
few	TRBV2	TRBJ2-7	NA	TGTGCCAGCAGTGAATTAGCCTACGAGCAGTACTTC	CASSELAYEQYF
NA	TRBV11-2	TRBJ2-3	TRBD1	TGTGCCAGCAGTCTCGGGACAGGAGGTTCAGATACGCAGTATTTT	CASSLGTGGSDTQYF
NA	TRBV19	TRBJ1-4	TRBD1	TGTGCCACCTCCAGACGAGGGACAGTAAACAAAAAACTGTTTTTT	CATSRRGTVNKKLFF
NA	TRBV5-4	TRBJ1-2	TRBD1	TGTGCCAGCAGGAAAACAGGGGGTAGTACCTATGGCTACACCTTC	CASRKTGGSTYGYTF
NA	TRBV3-1/TRBV3-2	TRBJ2-3	NA	TGTGCCAGCAGCCAAGATGTAGGCACAGATACGCAGTATTTT	CASSQDVGTDTQYF
NA	TRBV2	TRBJ1-4	TRBD1	TGTGCCAGCAGTGAAGCTGGGACAGGCAATGAAAAACTGTTTTTT	CASSEAGTGNEKLFF
NA	TRBV29-1	TRBJ2-3	TRBD2	TGCAGCGTTGAAAAAGCGGGAGTAGATACGCAGTATTTT	CSVEKAGVDTQYF
NA	TRBV18	TRBJ2-5	NA	TGTGCCAGCTCACCACGGGGGGGCACTCAAGAGACCCAGTACTTC	CASSPRGGTQETQYF
NA	TRBV6-5	TRBJ1-5	NA	TGTGCCAGCAGTTACGGGCAGGGGTTCCAGCCCCAGCATTTT	CASSYGQGFQPQHF